The 10 T cell receptor beta chains presented below share a single source sample, sequenced in a study of regulatory T cells in long-lasting Graves disease. Arm-PCR of CDR3 regions with iRepertoire HTBI primers generated TCR beta libraries. TCRdb reanalysed the multiplex PCR reads using MiXCR and keeps one entry per CDR3 protein. Seen here are roughly 350,000 distinct CDR3 sequences, roughly a sixth observed once, and the top ten hold just under 30%. Time point meaning: newly diagnosed GD, antithyroid drugs for less than 3 months. The TCR library was made from RNA extracted from PBMCs. These data were also filed under a second study, of T cells in Graves' hyperthyroidism and ophthalmopathy.

Specimen: peripheral blood mononuclear cells (PBMCs), collected at new diagnosis, from a patient treated with antithyroid drugs. These receptors originate from a man aged 40-49 years with Graves disease.

This clonotype came up many times. This chain connects TRBV5-1 to TRBJ1-4; a possible D gene is TRBD1 (5 bases). V was cut by 2 bases and J by 2 bases, with 7 bases left in between. The germline CDR1 and CDR2 sequences are SGHRS and YFSETQ. The CDR3 is 14 residues long. The DNA of the CDR3 is TGCGCCAGCAGCTTACGACAGACTAATGAAAAACTGTTTTTT. Encoded protein: CASSLRQTNEKLFF.

This clonotype has at least ten counts. CDR3 sequence reads: CAWSSGLQETQYF. The DNA for the CDR3 is TGTGCCTGGAGCAGCGGATTACAAGAGACCCAGTACTTC. The chain joins TRBV30 to TRBJ2-5; the D gene is possibly TRBD2 (5 bases). The V gene's germline CDR1 is GTSNPN and CDR2 SVGIG (reference sequence). The V and J ends lost 3 bases and 2 bases respectively, with 10 bases between them. This CDR3 is 13 amino acids long.

V and J are TRBV5-1 and TRBJ2-5; D might be TRBD1 (6 bases). V shed 7 bases and J shed 0 bases, with 22 bases lying between them. The CDR3 sequence is 17 residues long. The germline V gene has CDR1 SGHRS and CDR2 YFSETQ. The CDR3 reads CASSGGLGGLYQETQYF. As DNA, the CDR3 is TGCGCCAGCTCCGGTGGGTTAGGGGGATTGTACCAAGAGACCCAGTACTTC.

Many counts were recorded for this clonotype. This sequence joins TRBV27 and TRBJ2-5; D not certain. Trimming shortened V by 6 bases and J by 0 bases, and 14 bases separated the two germline ends. The CDR3 covers 15 residues. CDR1 MNHEY and CDR2 SMNVEV come from the germline V gene (reference sequence). CDR3 loop: CASSREGRDQETQYF. The CDR3 DNA sequence: TGTGCCAGCAGCCGAGAAGGACGGGACCAAGAGACCCAGTACTTC.

This clonotype appeared many times. The chain carries TRBV20-1 and TRBJ1-1, with D perhaps TRBD1 (6 bases). CDR3 length: 15 residues. The V gene's germline CDR1 is DFQATT and CDR2 SNEGSKA (reference sequence). CDR3 sequence: CSPHQGPGVNTEAFF. CDR3 sequence (DNA): TGCAGCCCACACCAGGGGCCCGGCGTGAACACTGAAGCTTTCTTT.

This clonotype was seen ten or more times. V and J are TRBV18 and TRBJ2-1; 11 bases are shared with TRBD2. Germline trimming cut 6 bases from V and 2 bases from J; bases unmatched to any gene: 9. CDR3 length: 17 residues. Germline V gives CDR1 KGHSH, CDR2 LQKENI. This CDR3 reads CASSQTSGGTPYNEQFF. The CDR3 DNA sequence: TGTGCCAGCTCCCAAACTAGCGGGGGAACGCCCTACAATGAGCAGTTCTTC.

This clonotype was seen only once. A much larger clone is a single base away; this may be a read error. The CDR3 DNA follows: TGTGCCAGCACAGAACAGGGTAACCCTGGAGCTTTCTTT. It is translated as CASTEQGNPGAFF. The rearrangement joins TRBV9 to TRBJ1-1; maybe TRBD1 (6 bases). Germline V gives CDR1 SGDLS, CDR2 YYNGEE. V was clipped by 6 bases and J by 10 bases, with 19 bases between them. This CDR3 region has 13 residues.

This clonotype came up many times. This rearrangement joins TRBV30 to TRBJ2-7; TRBD2 is a possible D gene (6 bases). The V end was cut by 4 bases, the J end by 4 bases, with 11 bases between. Germline V lookup: CDR1 GTSNPN, CDR2 SVGIG (reference sequence). The CDR3 spans 12 residues. The CDR3: CAWTSRGYEQYF. As DNA, the CDR3 is TGTGCCTGGACCAGTCGGGGGTACGAGCAGTACTTC.

This rearrangement joins TRBV7-2 to TRBJ2-2; the match to TRBD2 covers 10 bases. This CDR3 region has 15 residues. CDR1 and CDR2 from the germline V gene are SGHTA and FQGNSA. V dropped 5 bases and J dropped 7; count of bases not matched to a gene: 7. The CDR3 coding sequence is TGTGCCAGCAGCGGGAGCGGGGGGGCGCACGGGGAGCTGTTTTTT. Its protein is CASSGSGGAHGELFF.

This clonotype was seen at least ten times. This chain connects TRBV24-1 to TRBJ2-3; 7 bases fit TRBD1. The germline gives CDR1 KGHDR, CDR2 SFDVKD. Losses at the gene ends were 1 base for V and 0 bases for J; bases not matched to a gene: 9. The CDR3 spans 18 residues. In DNA, the CDR3 is TGTGCCACCAGTGATTTCTTGGGGACAGTCTCTAGCACAGATACGCAGTATTTT. Its protein product is CATSDFLGTVSSTDTQYF.